Listed below are T cell receptor beta chains from one sample, sequenced in a study of regulatory T cells in long-lasting Graves disease. Via MiXCR, TCRdb re-called the multiplex PCR reads, giving one row per CDR3 protein. The sample consists of about 610,000 distinct CDR3 sequences, 15% to 20% of them appearing once. The data were also submitted as part of a second study, on T cells in Graves' hyperthyroidism and ophthalmopathy.

The sample in question was peripheral blood mononuclear cells (PBMCs), obtained at new diagnosis, from a patient treated with antithyroid drugs. The source of these receptors is a young man with Graves disease. The CDR3 runs from the conserved cysteine through the conserved F or W. Each record gives: V gene, D gene, J gene, clone size, CDR3 protein, CDR3 DNA. D genes are given only for firm matches. Clone sizes are given selectively: once, few, many, or a class where the clone is expanded.

>TRBV7-2|NA|TRBJ1-3|few
CASSPRTVVGGNTIYF
TGTGCCAGCAGCCCGCGGACAGTTGTTGGTGGAAACACCATATATTTT
>TRBV7-8|NA|TRBJ2-7|many
CASSLVGADYEQYF
TGTGCCAGCAGCTTGGTCGGGGCAGATTACGAGCAGTACTTC
>TRBV20-1|TRBD1|TRBJ1-1|few
CSARDAGTGHTEAFF
TGCAGTGCTAGAGATGCCGGGACAGGGCACACTGAAGCTTTCTTT
>TRBV7-9|TRBD1|TRBJ1-2|many
CASSFPLMDRGLDGYTF
TGTGCCAGCAGCTTCCCCCTCATGGACAGGGGGCTGGATGGCTACACCTTC
>TRBV2|NA|TRBJ2-3|many
CASRSDRRNTDTQYF
TGTGCCAGCAGGTCAGACAGGCGAAACACAGATACGCAGTATTTT
>TRBV3-1|NA|TRBJ1-1|many
CASSSTAMNTEAFF
TGTGCCAGCAGCTCGACAGCCATGAACACTGAAGCTTTCTTT
>TRBV4-1|TRBD1|TRBJ1-1|NA
CASSHRPRQGGTEAFF
TGCGCCAGCAGCCACCGACCCAGACAGGGGGGCACTGAAGCTTTCTTT
>TRBV5-6|NA|TRBJ2-7|many
CASSNLADSYEQYF
TGTGCCAGCAGCAATTTGGCAGATTCCTACGAGCAGTACTTC
>TRBV20-1|TRBD1|TRBJ1-5|NA
CSAHLPMTGELRQPQHF
TGCAGTGCCCATCTACCTATGACAGGGGAGTTGCGTCAGCCCCAGCATTTT
>TRBV5-6|NA|TRBJ1-4|NA
CASSLGDTATNEKLFF
TGTGCCAGCAGCTTGGGAGACACAGCAACTAATGAAAAACTGTTTTTT
>TRBV12-3/TRBV12-4|NA|TRBJ1-5|many
CASQQGGNQPQHF
TGTGCCAGCCAACAAGGGGGCAATCAGCCCCAGCATTTT
>TRBV15|TRBD2|TRBJ2-5|many
CATSLLAGAQETQYF
TGTGCCACCAGCCTATTGGCGGGAGCACAAGAGACCCAGTACTTC
>TRBV5-1|TRBD1|TRBJ2-7|few
CASSLGQIDEQYF
TGCGCCAGCAGCCTGGGACAGATCGACGAGCAGTACTTC
>TRBV20-1|NA|TRBJ2-1|NA
CSAPLSGSYSYNEQFF
TGCAGTGCCCCCCTTTCCGGGAGTTACTCCTACAATGAGCAGTTCTTC
>TRBV4-1|TRBD2|TRBJ2-7|few
CASSPAGATYEQYF
TGCGCCAGCAGCCCGGCGGGAGCAACCTACGAGCAGTACTTC
>TRBV7-9|NA|TRBJ2-5|many
CASSFADRPGTQYF
TGTGCCAGCAGCTTTGCGGATCGTCCAGGGACCCAGTACTTC
>TRBV19|NA|TRBJ1-5|few
CASSIEGNQPQHF
TGTGCCAGTAGTATAGAAGGGAATCAGCCCCAGCATTTT
>TRBV19|NA|TRBJ1-4|NA
CASSIAPTKKLFF
TGTGCCAGTAGTATAGCACCGACGAAAAAACTGTTTTTT
>TRBV6-2/TRBV6-3|TRBD1|TRBJ2-1|many
CASSNRGKQFF
TGTGCCAGCAGTAACAGGGGAAAGCAGTTCTTC
>TRBV6-1|NA|TRBJ1-2|NA
CASTNSYGYTF
TGTGCCAGCACCAACAGCTATGGCTACACCTTC
>TRBV12-3/TRBV12-4|NA|TRBJ2-3|many
CASSFPPSADTQYF
TGTGCCAGCAGTTTCCCCCCTAGCGCAGATACGCAGTATTTT
>TRBV5-5|NA|TRBJ2-7|NA
CASSRNRDPLSPYEQYF
TGTGCCAGCAGTCGAAACCGGGACCCCCTCAGCCCCTACGAGCAGTACTTC
>TRBV4-1|NA|TRBJ1-6|NA
CASSQPRAIRSPLHF
TGCGCCAGCAGCCAGCCCCGGGCCATTAGATCACCCCTCCACTTT
>TRBV20-1|NA|TRBJ2-7|many
CSATPALNEQYF
TGCAGTGCTACGCCAGCGCTCAACGAGCAGTACTTC
>TRBV6-2/TRBV6-3|TRBD1|TRBJ2-7|many
CASSSWDRRSSVLYF
TGTGCCAGCAGTTCTTGGGACAGGCGTTCTTCGGTGTTGTACTTC
>TRBV7-8|NA|TRBJ2-3|many
CASSLGQSSTDTQYF
TGTGCCAGCAGCTTAGGACAGAGCAGCACAGATACGCAGTATTTT
>TRBV7-9|TRBD1|TRBJ1-4|few
CASRGPRQGSTNEKLFF
TGTGCCAGCAGAGGCCCTCGACAGGGCTCAACTAATGAAAAACTGTTTTTT
>TRBV4-1|NA|TRBJ2-1|few
CASSQVRYEQFF
TGCGCCAGCAGCCAGGTCAGGTATGAGCAGTTCTTC
>TRBV28|NA|TRBJ2-1|many
CASRAGASRDEQFF
TGTGCCAGCAGAGCTGGAGCGAGCCGCGATGAGCAGTTCTTC
>TRBV30|NA|TRBJ2-1|NA
CAWRGPGHLINEQFF
TGTGCCTGGAGGGGACCGGGACACCTAATCAATGAGCAGTTCTTC
>TRBV20-1|TRBD1|TRBJ2-3|many
CSARRGPSTDTQYF
TGCAGTGCTAGAAGGGGGCCAAGCACAGATACGCAGTATTTT
>TRBV3-1|NA|TRBJ2-7|NA
CASSHGDREQYF
TGTGCCAGCAGCCACGGGGATCGCGAGCAGTACTTC
>TRBV19|NA|TRBJ2-1|few
CASSMLVKRLAINEQFF
TGTGCCAGTAGTATGCTGGTTAAGAGGCTAGCGATCAATGAGCAGTTCTTC
>TRBV6-2/TRBV6-3|TRBD2|TRBJ2-1|NA
CASSILLAELYNEQFF
TGTGCCAGCAGTATCCTCCTAGCGGAACTCTACAATGAGCAGTTCTTC
>TRBV20-1|TRBD1|TRBJ2-5|NA
CSARGSGTGGYQETQYF
TGCAGTGCTAGAGGGTCCGGGACAGGGGGATATCAAGAGACCCAGTACTTC
>TRBV10-1|NA|TRBJ2-2|NA
CASSEDGLGGELFF
TGCGCCAGCAGTGAGGACGGGTTGGGCGGGGAGCTGTTTTTT
>TRBV5-1|NA|TRBJ2-3|many
CASSLMREARVTDTQYF
TGCGCCAGCAGCTTGATGAGGGAGGCTCGAGTAACAGATACGCAGTATTTT
>TRBV3-1|NA|TRBJ2-5|few
CASSPAWGGEETQYF
TGTGCCAGCAGCCCCGCTTGGGGAGGAGAAGAGACCCAGTACTTC
>TRBV11-1|TRBD1|TRBJ2-3|many
CASSFTGAPDTQYF
TGTGCCAGCAGCTTTACAGGGGCCCCAGATACGCAGTATTTT
>TRBV29-1|NA|TRBJ2-1|many
CSVALGTPGNEQFF
TGCAGCGTAGCACTAGGGACACCCGGCAATGAGCAGTTCTTC
>TRBV4-1|TRBD1|TRBJ2-1|NA
CASSRGQGQQTPYNEQFF
TGCGCCAGCAGCCGAGGACAGGGGCAGCAGACTCCCTACAATGAGCAGTTCTTC
>TRBV2|NA|TRBJ1-2|many
CASSGEETNYGYTF
TGTGCCAGCAGTGGTGAGGAGACTAACTATGGCTACACCTTC
>TRBV9|NA|TRBJ2-7|NA
CASSVDPEGSYEQYF
TGTGCCAGCAGCGTAGATCCCGAAGGGAGCTACGAGCAGTACTTC
>TRBV19|NA|TRBJ1-5|few
CASSWGNQPQHF
TGTGCCAGTAGTTGGGGGAATCAGCCCCAGCATTTT
>TRBV11-3|NA|TRBJ2-2|many
CASSLGATSRELFF
TGTGCCAGCAGCTTAGGTGCTACGTCCCGGGAGCTGTTTTTT
>TRBV6-2/TRBV6-3|NA|TRBJ2-3|few
CASSYGSVGADTQYF
TGTGCCAGCAGTTACGGGTCTGTAGGGGCAGATACGCAGTATTTT
>TRBV12-3/TRBV12-4|TRBD2|TRBJ2-2|few
CASSEALLAGANTGELFF
TGTGCCAGCAGTGAAGCGCTTCTAGCGGGAGCTAACACCGGGGAGCTGTTTTTT
>TRBV3-1|NA|TRBJ1-4|NA
CASSHHPSGANEKLFF
TGTGCCAGCAGCCATCACCCGAGCGGAGCTAATGAAAAACTGTTTTTT
>TRBV6-2/TRBV6-3|NA|TRBJ2-1|few
CASSPTRQSSYNEQFF
TGTGCCAGCAGTCCCACGAGGCAGAGCTCCTACAATGAGCAGTTCTTC
>TRBV2|TRBD1|TRBJ2-2|few
CASLPQGAGELFF
TGTGCCAGCTTACCGCAGGGGGCCGGGGAGCTGTTTTTT
>TRBV9|NA|TRBJ2-7|few
CASSVGGDVTYEQYF
TGTGCCAGCAGCGTAGGGGGGGACGTAACCTACGAGCAGTACTTC
>TRBV11-2|NA|TRBJ1-2|many
CASSLSARAYGYTF
TGTGCCAGCAGCTTATCGGCCAGAGCATATGGCTACACCTTC